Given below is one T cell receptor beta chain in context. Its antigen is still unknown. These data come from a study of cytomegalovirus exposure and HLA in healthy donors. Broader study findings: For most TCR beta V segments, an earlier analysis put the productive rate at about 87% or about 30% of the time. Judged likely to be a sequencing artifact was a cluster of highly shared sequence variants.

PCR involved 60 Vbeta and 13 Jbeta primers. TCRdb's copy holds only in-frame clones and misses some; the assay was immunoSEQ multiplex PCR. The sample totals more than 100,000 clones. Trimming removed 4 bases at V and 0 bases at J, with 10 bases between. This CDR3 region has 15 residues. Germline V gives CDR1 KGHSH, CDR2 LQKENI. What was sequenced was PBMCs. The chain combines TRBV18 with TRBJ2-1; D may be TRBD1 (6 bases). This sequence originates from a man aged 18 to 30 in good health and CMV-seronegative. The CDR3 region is CASSRTVGSYNEQFF. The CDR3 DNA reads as TGTGCCAGCTCACGGACAGTAGGCTCCTACAATGAGCAGTTCTTC.